A single sample gave rise to the 2 T cell receptor beta chains below, sequenced in a study of blood T cell repertoires in COVID-19. The repertoire was sequenced with immunoSEQ multiplex PCR; TCRdb's copy has only in-frame clones and lacks some. Among over 100,000 clones listed, around 90% were seen once. The sequenced sample consisted of peripheral blood. Receptors were obtained from a human donor in a cohort sampled during active COVID-19.

This chain links TRBV7-2 with TRBJ2-5, with 14 bases aligning to TRBD2. The V gene end was trimmed by 5 bases and the J gene end by 6 bases; junction bases not matched to a gene: 8. This CDR3 region has 16 residues. In germline, CDR1 is SGHTA, CDR2 FQGNSA. The CDR3 sequence is CASSNGLAGGGKTQYF. For the CDR3, the DNA is TGTGCCAGCAGCAACGGACTAGCGGGAGGCGGCAAGACCCAGTACTTC.

The genes are TRBV4-1 and TRBJ2-1; possible D gene TRBD2, 6 bases. Germline V gene lookup returns CDR1 MGHRA and CDR2 YSYEKL. The V end lost 5 bases, the J end lost 9 bases, and 20 bases lay between the germline ends. The CDR3 has 15 amino acids. As DNA, the CDR3 is TGCGCCAGCAGCAGAAGCGGGCCACGCGACGGTGAGCAGTTCTTC. This sequence encodes CASSRSGPRDGEQFF.